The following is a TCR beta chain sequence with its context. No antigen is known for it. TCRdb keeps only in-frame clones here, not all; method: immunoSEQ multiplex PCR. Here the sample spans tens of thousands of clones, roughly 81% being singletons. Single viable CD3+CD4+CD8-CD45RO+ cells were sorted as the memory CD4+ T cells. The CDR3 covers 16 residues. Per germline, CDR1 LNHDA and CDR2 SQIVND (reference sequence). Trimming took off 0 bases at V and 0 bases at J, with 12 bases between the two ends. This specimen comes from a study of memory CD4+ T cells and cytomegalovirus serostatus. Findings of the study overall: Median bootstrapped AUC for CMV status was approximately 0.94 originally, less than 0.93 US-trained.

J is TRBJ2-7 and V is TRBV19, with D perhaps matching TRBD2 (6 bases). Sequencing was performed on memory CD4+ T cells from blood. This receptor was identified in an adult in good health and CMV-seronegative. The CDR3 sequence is CASSIDRRGFSYEQYF. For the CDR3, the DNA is TGTGCCAGTAGTATAGATCGACGGGGGTTCTCCTACGAGCAGTACTTC.